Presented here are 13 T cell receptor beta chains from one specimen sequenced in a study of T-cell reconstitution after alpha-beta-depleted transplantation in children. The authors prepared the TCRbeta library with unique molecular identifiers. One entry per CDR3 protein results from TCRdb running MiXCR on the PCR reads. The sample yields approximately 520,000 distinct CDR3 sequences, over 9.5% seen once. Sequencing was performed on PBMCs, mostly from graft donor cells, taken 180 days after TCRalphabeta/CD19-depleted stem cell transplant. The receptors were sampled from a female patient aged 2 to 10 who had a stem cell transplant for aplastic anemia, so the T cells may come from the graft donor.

The CDR3: CASSQGTSGIETQYF. CDR3 bases: TGTGCCAGCAGCCAAGGGACTAGCGGGATAGAGACCCAGTACTTC. The chain combines TRBV3-1 with TRBJ2-5; 12 nucleotides agree with TRBD2. Trimming removed 1 base from V and 4 bases from J; junction bases left unmatched: 1. Germline CDR1 reads LGHDT; CDR2 reads YNNKEL (reference sequence). This CDR3 contains 15 residues.

This CDR3 reads CATSWDRKSSYNSPLHF. As DNA, the CDR3 is TGTGCCACCAGCTGGGACAGAAAGAGCTCCTATAATTCACCCCTCCACTTT. The rearrangement links TRBV15 to TRBJ1-6; 7 nucleotides agree with TRBD1. Trimming at V came to 5 bases and at J to 0 bases, leaving 7 bases not matched to a gene. The V gene's germline CDR1 is LNHNV and CDR2 YYDKDF (reference sequence). The length of the CDR3 is 17 residues.

CDR3 bases: TGTGCCAGCAGTCCCCGCAGTGAGGGATCCGATCAGCCCCAGCATTTT. Translation gives CASSPRSEGSDQPQHF. The genes are TRBV28 and TRBJ1-5; the D is unclear. V was pared by 5 bases and J by 5 bases, with 19 bases between. The CDR3 consists of 16 residues. Germline V CDR1 and CDR2: MDHEN, SYDVKM.

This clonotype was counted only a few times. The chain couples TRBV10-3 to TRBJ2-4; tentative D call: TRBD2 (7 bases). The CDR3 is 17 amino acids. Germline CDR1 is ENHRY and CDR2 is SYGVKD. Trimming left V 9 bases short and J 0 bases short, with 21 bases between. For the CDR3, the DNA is TGTGCCATATCCGAGGGGGGGCAGTTCCTAGCCAAAAACATTCAGTACTTC. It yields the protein CAISEGGQFLAKNIQYF.

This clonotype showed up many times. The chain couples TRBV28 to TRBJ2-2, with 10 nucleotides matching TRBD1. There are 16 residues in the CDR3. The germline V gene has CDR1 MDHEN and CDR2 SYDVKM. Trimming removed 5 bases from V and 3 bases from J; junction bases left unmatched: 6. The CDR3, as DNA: TGTGCCAGCAGTCAACCGGGACAGGGGTACACCGGGGAGCTGTTTTTT. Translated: CASSQPGQGYTGELFF.

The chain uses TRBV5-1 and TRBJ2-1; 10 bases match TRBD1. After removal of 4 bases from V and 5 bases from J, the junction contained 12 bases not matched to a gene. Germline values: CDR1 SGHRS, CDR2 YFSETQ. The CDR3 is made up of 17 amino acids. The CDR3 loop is CASSPLGPGQGNNEQFF. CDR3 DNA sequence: TGCGCCAGCAGCCCCCTAGGACCGGGACAGGGGAACAATGAGCAGTTCTTC.

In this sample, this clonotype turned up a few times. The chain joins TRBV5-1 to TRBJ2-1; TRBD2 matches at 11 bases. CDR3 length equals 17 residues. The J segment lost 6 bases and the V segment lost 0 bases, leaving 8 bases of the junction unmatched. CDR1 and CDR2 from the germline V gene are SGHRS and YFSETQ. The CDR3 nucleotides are TGCGCCAGCAGCTTGGCTCTAGCGGGAGGAGGTATCAATGAGCAGTTCTTC. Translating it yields CASSLALAGGGINEQFF.

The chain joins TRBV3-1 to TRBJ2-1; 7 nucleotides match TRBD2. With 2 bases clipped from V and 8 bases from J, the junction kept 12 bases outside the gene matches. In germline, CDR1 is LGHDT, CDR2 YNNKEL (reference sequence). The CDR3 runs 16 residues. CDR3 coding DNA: TGTGCCAGCAGCCAAAGATGGCCGACTAGCCCGGATGAGCAGTTCTTC. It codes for CASSQRWPTSPDEQFF.

Here the CDR3 reads CASSLAHRGNEKLFF. The CDR3 DNA is TGTGCCAGCAGCTTAGCCCACAGGGGAAATGAAAAACTGTTTTTT. The genes are TRBV7-2 and TRBJ1-4, with 7 bases identical to TRBD1. J lost 5 bases, V lost 0 bases, and 3 bases had no gene match. The CDR3 loop spans 15 amino acids. Germline V gene lookup returns CDR1 SGHTA and CDR2 FQGNSA.

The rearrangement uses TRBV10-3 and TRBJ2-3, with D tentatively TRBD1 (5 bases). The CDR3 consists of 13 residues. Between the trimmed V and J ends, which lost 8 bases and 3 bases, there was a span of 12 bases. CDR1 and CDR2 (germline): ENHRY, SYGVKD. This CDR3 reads CAIRGRETDTQYF. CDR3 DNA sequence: TGTGCCATCCGCGGCAGGGAAACAGATACGCAGTATTTT.

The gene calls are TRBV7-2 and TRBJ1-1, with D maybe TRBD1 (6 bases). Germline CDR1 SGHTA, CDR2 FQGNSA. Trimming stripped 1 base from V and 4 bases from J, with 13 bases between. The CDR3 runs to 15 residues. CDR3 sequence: CASSLVQNRVTEAFF. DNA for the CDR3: TGTGCCAGCAGCTTAGTCCAAAACAGGGTCACTGAAGCTTTCTTT. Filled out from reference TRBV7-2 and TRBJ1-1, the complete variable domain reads GAGVSQSPSNKVTEKGKDVELRCDPISGHTALYWYRQSLGQGLEFLIYFQGNSAPDKSGLPSDRFSAERTGGSVSTLTIQRTQQEDSAVYLCASSLVQNRVTEAFFGQGTRLTVV.

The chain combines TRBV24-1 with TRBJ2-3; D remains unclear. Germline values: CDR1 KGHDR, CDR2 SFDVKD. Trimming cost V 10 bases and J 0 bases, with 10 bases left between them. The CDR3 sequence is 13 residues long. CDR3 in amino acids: CATGLDSTDTQYF. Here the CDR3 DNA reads TGTGCCACTGGGCTGGACAGCACAGATACGCAGTATTTT.

The CDR3 region has the DNA TGCGCCAGCAGCCAACAGACAGGGGTGTACTCCGAGCAGTACTTC. The encoded protein is CASSQQTGVYSEQYF. The chain links TRBV4-3 to TRBJ2-7; 8 bases match TRBD1. The V gene end was trimmed by 2 bases and the J gene end by 6 bases; junction bases not matched to a gene: 9. CDR1 and CDR2 (germline): LGHNA, YSLEER. There are 15 residues in the CDR3.